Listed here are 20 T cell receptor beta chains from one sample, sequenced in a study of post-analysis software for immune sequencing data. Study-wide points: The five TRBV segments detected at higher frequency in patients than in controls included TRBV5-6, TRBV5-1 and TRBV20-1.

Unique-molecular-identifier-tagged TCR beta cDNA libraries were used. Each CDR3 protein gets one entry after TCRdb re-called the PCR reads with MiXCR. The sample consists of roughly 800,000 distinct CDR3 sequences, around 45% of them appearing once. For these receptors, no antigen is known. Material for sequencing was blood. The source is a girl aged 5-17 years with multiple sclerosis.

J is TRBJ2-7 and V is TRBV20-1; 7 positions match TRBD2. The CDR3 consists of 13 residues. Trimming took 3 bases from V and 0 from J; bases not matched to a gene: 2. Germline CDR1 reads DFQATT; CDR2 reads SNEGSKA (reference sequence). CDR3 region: CSASTSASYEQYF. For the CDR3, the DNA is TGCAGTGCTAGTACTAGCGCCTCCTACGAGCAGTACTTC.

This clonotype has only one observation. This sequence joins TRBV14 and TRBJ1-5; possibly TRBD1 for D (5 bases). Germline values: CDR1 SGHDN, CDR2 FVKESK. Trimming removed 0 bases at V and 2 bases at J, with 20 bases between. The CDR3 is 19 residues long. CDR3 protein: CASSQELSKGSEGNQPQHF. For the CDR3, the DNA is TGTGCCAGCAGCCAAGAACTCTCGAAGGGGTCAGAGGGCAATCAGCCCCAGCATTTT.

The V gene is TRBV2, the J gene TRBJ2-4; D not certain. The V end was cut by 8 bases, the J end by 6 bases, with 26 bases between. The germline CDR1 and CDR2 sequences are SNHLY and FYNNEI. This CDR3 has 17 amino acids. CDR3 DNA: TGTGCCAGCCCAGACTCATCTTACAAAGCGCACGGAAACATTCAGTACTTC. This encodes CASPDSSYKAHGNIQYF.

The CDR3 protein is CAISGTGGGPYEQYF. CDR3 nucleotides: TGTGCCATCAGCGGGACTGGCGGGGGCCCCTACGAGCAGTACTTC. The chain combines TRBV10-3 with TRBJ2-5; TRBD2 is a possible D gene (7 bases). The J call may be mistaken, given a closer DNA end match to TRBJ2-7. CDR1 ENHRY and CDR2 SYGVKD come from the germline V gene. The CDR3 is 15 amino acids.

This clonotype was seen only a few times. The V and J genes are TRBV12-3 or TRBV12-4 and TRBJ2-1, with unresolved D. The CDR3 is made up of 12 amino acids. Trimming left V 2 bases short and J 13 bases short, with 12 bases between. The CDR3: CASSLFAETQFF. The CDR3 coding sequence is TGTGCCAGCAGTTTATTTGCGGAGACCCAGTTCTTC.

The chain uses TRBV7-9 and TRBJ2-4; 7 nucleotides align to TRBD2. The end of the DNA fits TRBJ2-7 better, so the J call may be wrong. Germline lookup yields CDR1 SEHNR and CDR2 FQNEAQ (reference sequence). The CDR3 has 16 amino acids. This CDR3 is CASSSNQGGPRNEQYF. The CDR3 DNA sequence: TGTGCCAGCAGCTCTAACCAGGGAGGGCCAAGGAACGAGCAGTACTTC.

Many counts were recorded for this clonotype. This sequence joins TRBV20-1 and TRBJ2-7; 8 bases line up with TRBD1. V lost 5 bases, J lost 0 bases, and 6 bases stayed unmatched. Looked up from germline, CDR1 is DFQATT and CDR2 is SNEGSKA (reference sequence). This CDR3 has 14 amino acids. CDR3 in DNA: TGCAGTGCTGACAGGGGAACCTTCTCCTACGAGCAGTACTTC. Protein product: CSADRGTFSYEQYF.

CDR3 sequence: CASTRGTGQSEQYF. As DNA, the CDR3 is TGTGCCAGCACCCGGGGGACAGGGCAAAGCGAGCAGTACTTC. The chain couples TRBV6-6 to TRBJ2-7; 9 nucleotides line up with TRBD1. CDR3 size: 14 residues. Germline assignment: CDR1 MNHNY and CDR2 SVGAGI (reference sequence). Trimming cost V 7 bases and J 6 bases; bases outside gene matches: 10.

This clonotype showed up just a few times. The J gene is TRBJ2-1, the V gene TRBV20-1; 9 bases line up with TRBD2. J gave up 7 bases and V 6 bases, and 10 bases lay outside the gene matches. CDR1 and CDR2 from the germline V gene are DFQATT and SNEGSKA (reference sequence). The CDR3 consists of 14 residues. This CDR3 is CSAASSGIWNEQFF. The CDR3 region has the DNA TGCAGTGCCGCTTCTAGCGGGATTTGGAATGAGCAGTTCTTC.

The CDR3 DNA reads TGTGCCAGCAGCCAAGTGGGGGGTGAGCAGTTCTTC. Translated, it gives CASSQVGGEQFF. The chain recombines TRBV4-2 with TRBJ2-1; D may be TRBD2 (6 bases). Germline-derived CDR1 and CDR2 are LGHNA and YNFKEQ. V was shortened by 1 base and J by 9 bases, with 7 bases between the two germline ends. The CDR3 covers 12 residues.

Written as DNA, the CDR3 is TGTGCCAGCACGAGCGGGAGGTCGTTGGGCACAGATACGCAGTATTTT. Translation gives CASTSGRSLGTDTQYF. The genes are TRBV28 and TRBJ2-3; 9 positions match TRBD2. There are 16 residues in the CDR3. Germline CDR1 is MDHEN and CDR2 is SYDVKM. V gave up 7 bases and J gave up 1 base; unmatched junction bases: 9.

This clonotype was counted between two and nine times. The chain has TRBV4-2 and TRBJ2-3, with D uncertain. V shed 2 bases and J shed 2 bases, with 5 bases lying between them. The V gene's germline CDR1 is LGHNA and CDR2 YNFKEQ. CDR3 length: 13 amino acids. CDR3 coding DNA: TGTGCCAGCAGCCAACAAACCACAGATACGCAGTATTTT. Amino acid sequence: CASSQQTTDTQYF.

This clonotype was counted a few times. Written as DNA, the CDR3 is TGCAGTGCTATGTCGGGGGCTGTCTATGGCTACACCTTC. Protein: CSAMSGAVYGYTF. This chain links TRBV20-1 with TRBJ1-2; maybe TRBD1 (6 bases). This CDR3 has 13 residues. CDR1 is DFQATT, CDR2 SNEGSKA, per germline (reference sequence). Deletions cut 4 bases from V and 4 bases from J, with 13 bases between.

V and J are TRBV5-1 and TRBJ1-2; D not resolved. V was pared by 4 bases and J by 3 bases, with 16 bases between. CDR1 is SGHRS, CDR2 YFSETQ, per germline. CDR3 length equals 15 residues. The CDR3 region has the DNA TGCGCCAGCAGCCTGACCGGAGAAGCGTACTATGGCTACACCTTC. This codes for CASSLTGEAYYGYTF.

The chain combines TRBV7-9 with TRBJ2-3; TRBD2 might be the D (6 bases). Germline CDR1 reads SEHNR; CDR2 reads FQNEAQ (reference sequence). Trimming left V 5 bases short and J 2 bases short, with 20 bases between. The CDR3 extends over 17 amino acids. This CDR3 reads CASSGRLGDSNTDTQYF. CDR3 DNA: TGTGCCAGCAGCGGCCGACTCGGGGACTCCAACACAGATACGCAGTATTTT.

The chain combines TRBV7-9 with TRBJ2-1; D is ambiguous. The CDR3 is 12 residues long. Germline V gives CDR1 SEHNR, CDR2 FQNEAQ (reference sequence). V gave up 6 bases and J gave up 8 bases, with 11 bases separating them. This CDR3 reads CASRPEWDEQFF. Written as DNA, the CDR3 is TGTGCCAGCAGACCCGAATGGGATGAGCAGTTCTTC. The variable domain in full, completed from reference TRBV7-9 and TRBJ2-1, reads DTGVSQNPRHKITKRGQNVTFRCDPISEHNRLYWYRQTLGQGPEFLTYFQNEAQLEKSRLLSDRFSAERPKGSFSTLEIQRTEQGDSAMYLCASRPEWDEQFFGPGTRLTVL.

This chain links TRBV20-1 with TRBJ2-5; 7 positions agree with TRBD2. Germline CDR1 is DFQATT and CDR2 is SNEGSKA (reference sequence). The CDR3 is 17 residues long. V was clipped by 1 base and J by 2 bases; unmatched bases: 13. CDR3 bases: TGCAGTGCTAGAGCCGGGGCTAGCGGAGCCCCACAAGAGACCCAGTACTTC. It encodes CSARAGASGAPQETQYF.

CDR3 sequence (DNA): TGTGCCAGCAGCCCAGGTCCACCCAGGTCCAGCTCGCCCCGGCGGTCCTACAATGAGCAGTTCTTC. Translating gives CASSPGPPRSSSPRRSYNEQFF. The chain couples TRBV3-1 to TRBJ2-1, with D uncertain. Germline CDR1 reads LGHDT; CDR2 reads YNNKEL (reference sequence). The CDR3 consists of 22 residues. V was clipped by 4 bases and J by 1 base, with 32 bases between them.

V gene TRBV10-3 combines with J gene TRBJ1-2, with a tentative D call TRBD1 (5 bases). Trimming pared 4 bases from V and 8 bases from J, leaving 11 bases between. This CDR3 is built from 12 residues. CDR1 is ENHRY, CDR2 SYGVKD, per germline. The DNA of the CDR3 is TGTGCCATCAGTGCACTACAGGAGGGCTACACCTTC. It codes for CAISALQEGYTF.

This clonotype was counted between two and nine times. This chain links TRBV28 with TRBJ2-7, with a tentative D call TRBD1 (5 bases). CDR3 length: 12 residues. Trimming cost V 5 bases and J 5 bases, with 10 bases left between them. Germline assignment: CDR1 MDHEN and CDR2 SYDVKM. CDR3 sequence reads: CASSRGVHEQYF. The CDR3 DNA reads TGTGCCAGCAGTAGGGGCGTCCACGAGCAGTACTTC.